This paragraph covers one T cell receptor beta chain sequence. Using immunoSEQ multiplex PCR, the repertoire was profiled, and TCRdb retains in-frame clones only, with some absent. The sample includes around 200,000 clones, about 88% of them seen just once. Individuals drawn from some 25 US areas were roughly 18 to 95 years old. This specimen comes from a study of blood T cell repertoires in COVID-19. The CDR3 runs to 14 residues. CDR1 and CDR2 (germline): ENHRY, SYGVKD. Losses at the gene ends were 5 bases for V and 2 bases for J; bases not matched to a gene: 4. This receptor was identified in a woman in her thirties who had recovered from COVID-19. V usage is TRBV10-3 and J usage is TRBJ2-3; 7 nucleotides agree with TRBD1. What was sequenced was PBMCs or T cells enriched from blood (not recorded which). CDR3 coding DNA: TGTGCCATCAGTTCCAGGGGGTCCACAGATACGCAGTATTTT. Translated: CAISSRGSTDTQYF.